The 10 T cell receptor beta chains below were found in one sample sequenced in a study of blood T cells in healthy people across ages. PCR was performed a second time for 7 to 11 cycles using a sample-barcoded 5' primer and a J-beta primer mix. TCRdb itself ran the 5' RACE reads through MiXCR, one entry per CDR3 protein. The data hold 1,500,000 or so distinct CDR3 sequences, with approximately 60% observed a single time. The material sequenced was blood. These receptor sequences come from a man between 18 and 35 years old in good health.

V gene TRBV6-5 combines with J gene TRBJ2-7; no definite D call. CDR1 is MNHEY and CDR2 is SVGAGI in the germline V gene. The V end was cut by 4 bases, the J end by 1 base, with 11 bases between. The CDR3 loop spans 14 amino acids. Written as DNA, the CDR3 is TGTGCCAGCAGTTTTACCGTACAATCCTACGAGCAGTACTTC. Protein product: CASSFTVQSYEQYF.

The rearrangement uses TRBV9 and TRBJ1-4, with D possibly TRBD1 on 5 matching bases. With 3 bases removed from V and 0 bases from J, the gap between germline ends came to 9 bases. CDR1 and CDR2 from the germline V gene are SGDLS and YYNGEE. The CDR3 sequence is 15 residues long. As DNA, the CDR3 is TGTGCCAGCAGCGCCCGGGGGTCAACTAATGAAAAACTGTTTTTT. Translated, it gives CASSARGSTNEKLFF.

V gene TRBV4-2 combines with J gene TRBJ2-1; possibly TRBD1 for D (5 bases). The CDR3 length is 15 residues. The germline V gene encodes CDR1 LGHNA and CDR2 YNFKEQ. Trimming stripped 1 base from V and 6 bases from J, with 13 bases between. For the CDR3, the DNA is TGTGCCAGCAGCCAAGCTGCGACAGAATCCAATGAGCAGTTCTTC. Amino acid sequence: CASSQAATESNEQFF.

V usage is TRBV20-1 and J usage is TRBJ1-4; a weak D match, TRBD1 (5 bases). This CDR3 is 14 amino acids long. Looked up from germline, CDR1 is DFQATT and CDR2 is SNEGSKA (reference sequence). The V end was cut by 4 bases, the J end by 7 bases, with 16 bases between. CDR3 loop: CSATGPLGGEKLFF. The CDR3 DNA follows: TGCAGTGCTACGGGGCCTCTGGGGGGTGAAAAACTGTTTTTT.

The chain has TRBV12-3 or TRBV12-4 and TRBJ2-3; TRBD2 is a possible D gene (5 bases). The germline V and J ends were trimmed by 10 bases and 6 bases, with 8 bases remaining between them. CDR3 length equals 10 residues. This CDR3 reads CATTGDTQYF. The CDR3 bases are TGTGCCACTACGGGGGATACGCAGTATTTT.

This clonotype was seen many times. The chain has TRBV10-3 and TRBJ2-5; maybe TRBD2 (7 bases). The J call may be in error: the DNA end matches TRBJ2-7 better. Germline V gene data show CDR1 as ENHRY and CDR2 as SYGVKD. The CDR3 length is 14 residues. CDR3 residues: CAISEGGGRGEQYF. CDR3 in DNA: TGTGCCATCAGTGAAGGAGGGGGGAGGGGCGAGCAGTACTTC.

The CDR3 DNA is TGCAGCGGCTTGGTGAACACTGAAGCTTTCTTT. Translation: CSGLVNTEAFF. This chain joins TRBV29-1 and TRBJ1-1, with D unresolved. Germline loops: CDR1 SQVTM, CDR2 ANQGSEA. Trimming took 7 bases from V and 0 from J, leaving 6 bases between them. The CDR3 consists of 11 residues.

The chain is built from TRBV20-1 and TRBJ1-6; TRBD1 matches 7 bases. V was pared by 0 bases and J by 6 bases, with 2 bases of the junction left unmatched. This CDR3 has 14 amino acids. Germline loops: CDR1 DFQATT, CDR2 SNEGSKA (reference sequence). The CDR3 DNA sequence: TGCAGTGCTAGAGATGACAGGGTTAATTCACCCCTCCACTTT. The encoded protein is CSARDDRVNSPLHF.

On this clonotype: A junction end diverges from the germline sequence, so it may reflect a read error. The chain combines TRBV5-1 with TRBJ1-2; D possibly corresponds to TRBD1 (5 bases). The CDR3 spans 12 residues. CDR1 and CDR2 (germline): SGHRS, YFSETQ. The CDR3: CAGSFRQGDYTF. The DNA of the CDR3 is TGCGCCGGCAGCTTTCGCCAGGGTGACTACACCTTC.

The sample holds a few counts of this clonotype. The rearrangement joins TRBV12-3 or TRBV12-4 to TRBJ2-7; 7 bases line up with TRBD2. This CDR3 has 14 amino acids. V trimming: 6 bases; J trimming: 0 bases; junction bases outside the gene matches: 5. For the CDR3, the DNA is TGTGCCAGCAGCACTAGCGAGAGCTCCTACGAGCAGTACTTC. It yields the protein CASSTSESSYEQYF.